The rows below give T cell receptor beta chains drawn from one sample of a study of beta chain features in type 1 diabetes. TCRdb keeps only in-frame clones here, not all; method: immunoSEQ multiplex PCR. The data hold hundreds of thousands of clones, with around 15% observed a single time. Specimen: naive CD4+ T cells from blood. The receptors were gathered from a man younger than 35 with type 1 diabetes. Each CDR3 is given with its conserved first and last residue. A D gene is named only where the DNA matches it firmly. The size field is filled for only some rows; it gives once, few, many or a size class.

d_call clone_size j_call v_call cdr3_aa cdr3_nt
TRBD2 few TRBJ2-1 TRBV5-1 CASSQTSGRNEQFF TGCGCCAGCAGTCAGACTAGCGGGAGAAATGAGCAGTTCTTC
TRBD2 - TRBJ2-1 TRBV6-5 CASSSGLAGANKFF TGTGCCAGCAGTTCAGGACTAGCGGGCGCCAATAAGTTCTTC
- few TRBJ2-7 TRBV7-2 CASSPGASYEQYF TGTGCCAGCAGCCCAGGAGCTTCCTACGAGCAGTACTTC
- few TRBJ1-6 TRBV6-6 CASTDRRDNSPLHF TGTGCCAGCACTGACAGGAGGGATAATTCACCCCTCCACTTT
- - TRBJ2-5 TRBV7-6 CASSAPGQGRETQYF TGTGCCAGCAGCGCCCCAGGGCAGGGAAGGGAGACCCAGTACTTC
TRBD2 few TRBJ2-1 TRBV7-6 CASSPIISGHRSSTSYNEQFF TGTGCCAGCAGCCCTATCATTAGCGGGCATCGCAGTTCAACGTCTTACAATGAGCAGTTCTTC
TRBD1 - TRBJ2-1 TRBV6-1 CASRTGGNYNEQFF TGTGCCAGTAGGACAGGGGGAAACTACAATGAGCAGTTCTTC
TRBD2 - TRBJ2-3 TRBV30 CAWMRDYGTDTQYF TGTGCCTGGATGAGGGACTACGGCACAGATACGCAGTATTTT
- - TRBJ1-1 TRBV4-3 CASSQDRRTEAFF TGCGCCAGCAGCCAAGATCGGAGGACTGAAGCTTTCTTT
TRBD1 few TRBJ2-3 TRBV9 CASSVATWTGGADTQYF TGTGCCAGCAGCGTAGCTACGTGGACAGGGGGCGCAGATACGCAGTATTTT
TRBD1 few TRBJ1-2 TRBV9 CASSGDGQGYGYTF TGTGCCAGCAGCGGAGATGGACAGGGCTATGGCTACACCTTC
TRBD2 - TRBJ2-1 TRBV5-4 CASSPWGASSGSGNEQFF TGTGCCAGCAGCCCATGGGGGGCCTCTAGCGGGAGCGGCAATGAGCAGTTCTTC
- - TRBJ2-3 TRBV30 CAWSVGRLEYF TGTGCCTGGAGTGTCGGGAGATTGGAGTATTTT
TRBD1 few TRBJ2-3 TRBV6-1 CASSADRQRDTQYF TGTGCCAGCAGTGCGGACAGGCAGAGGGATACGCAGTATTTT
TRBD2 - TRBJ2-5 TRBV2 CASSSSWGGETQYF TGTGCCAGCAGCTCCTCATGGGGGGGAGAGACCCAGTACTTC
TRBD1 few TRBJ2-4 TRBV18 CASSPVGQGLGKNIQYF TGTGCCAGCTCACCGGTGGGACAGGGCCTTGGCAAAAACATTCAGTACTTC
- - TRBJ2-7 TRBV14 CASSPDGHNTYEQYF TGTGCCAGCAGCCCGGACGGGCACAACACCTACGAGCAGTACTTC
TRBD2 few TRBJ2-3 TRBV28 CASSYSGGKDTQYF TGTGCCAGCAGTTACAGCGGGGGGAAAGATACGCAGTATTTT
TRBD2 few TRBJ2-4 TRBV30 CACPLRGGNIQYF TGTGCCTGCCCCCTTCGGGGGGGAAACATTCAGTACTTC
- few TRBJ1-2 TRBV29-1 CSVGTNYGYTF TGCAGCGTTGGGACGAACTATGGCTACACCTTC
- few TRBJ2-3 TRBV29-1 CSAGARTDTQYF TGCAGCGCGGGGGCCCGCACAGATACGCAGTATTTT
- few TRBJ1-1 TRBV29-1 CSVTENTEAFF TGCAGCGTTACTGAAAACACTGAAGCTTTCTTT
TRBD2 - TRBJ2-1 TRBV5-1 CASSPPTSGYNEQFF TGCGCCAGCAGCCCCCCCACTAGCGGTTACAATGAGCAGTTCTTC
- - TRBJ2-7 TRBV25-1 CASSLGDARYEQYF TGTGCCAGCAGTCTAGGCGATGCTCGGTACGAGCAGTACTTC
- - TRBJ1-2 TRBV30 CAWSVRHTGSPAGYGYTF TGTGCCTGGAGTGTAAGGCATACAGGGTCCCCAGCGGGCTATGGCTACACCTTC
- - TRBJ1-2 TRBV2 CASRSYGYTF TGTGCCAGCAGAAGCTATGGCTACACCTTC
- - TRBJ2-2 TRBV25-1 CASSEFRGNTGELFF TGTGCCAGCAGTGAATTCAGGGGGAACACCGGGGAGCTGTTTTTT
TRBD1 few TRBJ2-5 TRBV19 CASSFRTGGPETQYF TGTGCCAGTAGTTTCCGGACAGGGGGCCCGGAGACCCAGTACTTC
- - TRBJ1-1 TRBV30 CAWSYRVTEAFF TGTGCCTGGAGTTACAGGGTCACTGAAGCTTTCTTT
TRBD2 few TRBJ2-1 TRBV25-1 CASSALSGRHEQFF TGTGCCAGCAGTGCCCTTAGCGGGAGACATGAGCAGTTCTTC
- few TRBJ1-2 TRBV4-2 CASSHEDYGYTF TGTGCCAGCAGCCACGAGGACTATGGCTACACCTTC
TRBD2 - TRBJ2-6 TRBV2 CASNREAGANVLTF TGTGCCAGCAACCGGGAGGCAGGGGCCAACGTCCTGACTTTC
- - TRBJ1-2 TRBV28 CASSLGGDYGYTF TGTGCCAGCAGTCTAGGGGGTGACTATGGCTACACCTTC
- few TRBJ2-7 TRBV28 CASRGVAYEQYF TGTGCCAGCAGGGGGGTAGCATACGAGCAGTACTTC
- - TRBJ1-1 TRBV4-3 CASSQAGRVDTEAFF TGCGCCAGCAGCCAAGCGGGACGGGTCGACACTGAAGCTTTCTTT
- few TRBJ2-5 TRBV14 CASSARGTVYQETQYF TGTGCCAGCAGCGCCCGGGGCACAGTGTACCAAGAGACCCAGTACTTC
- few TRBJ2-6 TRBV5-4 CASKRSGANVLTF TGTGCCAGCAAGCGCTCTGGGGCCAACGTCCTGACTTTC
TRBD1 - TRBJ2-7 TRBV6-5 CASTMSGTGVYEQYF TGTGCCAGCACGATGTCCGGGACAGGAGTCTACGAGCAGTACTTC
- few TRBJ2-3 TRBV9 CASSVELGGGADTQYF TGTGCCAGCAGCGTAGAGTTAGGTGGCGGGGCAGATACGCAGTATTTT
TRBD1 - TRBJ2-5 TRBV7-9 CASSSGQGGKTQYF TGTGCCAGCAGCTCTGGACAGGGTGGAAAGACCCAGTACTTC
- - TRBJ2-7 TRBV5-6 CASSLSTTYEQYF TGTGCCAGCAGCTTATCGACAACCTACGAGCAGTACTTC
- few TRBJ2-5 TRBV14 CASSPTQGFETQYF TGTGCCAGCAGCCCAACTCAAGGATTCGAGACCCAGTACTTC
TRBD1 few TRBJ2-4 TRBV2 CASSELQGWAIQYF TGTGCCAGCAGTGAGCTACAGGGGTGGGCCATTCAGTACTTC
- - TRBJ2-6 TRBV2 CASRKDLNSGANVLTF TGTGCCAGCAGGAAGGACTTGAATTCTGGGGCCAACGTCCTGACTTTC
- many TRBJ2-6 TRBV25-1 CASSEEESGANVLTF TGTGCCAGCAGTGAGGAGGAATCCGGGGCCAACGTCCTGACTTTC
- - TRBJ1-6 TRBV25-1 CASNGGQSPLHF TGTGCCAGCAATGGGGGGCAATCACCCCTCCACTTT
TRBD1 few TRBJ1-5 TRBV19 CASSTTGVGQPQHF TGTGCCAGTAGTACAACAGGGGTGGGACAGCCCCAGCATTTT
- - TRBJ2-7 TRBV30 CAWSVGRAVYEQYF TGTGCCTGGAGTGTAGGAAGGGCAGTCTACGAGCAGTACTTC